Here is one T cell receptor beta chain with its context. The target antigen is unknown. From germline, CDR1 is SGHRS and CDR2 YFSETQ. The V end was cut by 0 bases, the J end by 3 bases, with 12 bases between. The CDR3 has 16 amino acids. Unique molecular identifiers were carried by the TCR beta cDNA libraries. With roughly 1 to 11 million T cells as the source, roughly 0.5 million cDNA molecules resulted. TCRdb processed the PCR reads anew with MiXCR; each CDR3 protein has one entry. The table includes hundreds of thousands of distinct CDR3 sequences, roughly 30% detected once. The data belong to a study of post-analysis software for immune sequencing data. Study overall: Patients with relapsing-remitting, secondary progressive and progressive-relapsing multiple sclerosis courses were all represented. Study results and limitations: With F measure, samples from one preparation batch clustered together strongly. Multiple sclerosis patients had significantly lower normalized Chao1 diversity than controls. Comparison of patients with controls showed about 5 TRBV segments more frequent in patients, TRBV5-6, TRBV5-1 and TRBV20-1 among them.

The TCR comes from a girl aged 5 to 17 with multiple sclerosis. The sequencing sample was made of blood. The gene calls are TRBV5-1 and TRBJ2-2; a weak D match, TRBD2 (6 bases). For the CDR3, the DNA is TGCGCCAGCAGCTTGGTAATCCGGAGGGACACCGGGGAGCTGTTTTTT. Protein: CASSLVIRRDTGELFF.